The sequence of this T cell receptor (beta chain) was determined in a study of CD8 T cells in ankylosing spondylitis. Germline values: CDR1 DFQATT, CDR2 SNEGSKA (reference sequence). CDR3 length: 15 amino acids. J lost 0 bases, V lost 2 bases, and 4 bases had no gene match. The table lists this clonotype with many counts. Its antigen is currently unknown. Study results and caveats: Matched synovial fluid from ankylosing spondylitis patients was reported to be enriched for disease-linked clones. Characteristic of ankylosing spondylitis blood, it appeared, was a TCR beta motif comprising about 8 highly homologous variants.

TCRdb used MiXCR to reprocess the 5' RACE reads, holding one entry per CDR3 protein. Found here are about 200,000 distinct CDR3 sequences, about 6.7% of them singletons; the top ten hold 14%. The gene calls are TRBV20-1 and TRBJ2-1; TRBD2 agrees at 7 bases. The sequence derives from a male donor with ankylosing spondylitis. The sequenced material came from blood, either unsorted or a sorted T cell fraction (not recorded which). CDR3 DNA: TGCAGTGCTAGAATGGCGGGAGACTCCTACAATGAGCAGTTCTTC. Residues: CSARMAGDSYNEQFF.